What follows are 21 T cell receptor beta chains derived from one specimen sequenced in a study of OX40 agonist ivuxolimab in advanced cancers. Library generation was performed with the immunoSEQ multiplex PCR assay. Imported from immuneACCESS, the table was reduced by TCRdb to in-frame sequences with V and J called. These copies leave out some clones; in studies compared against another copy, an unresolved V gene accounts for under half, and the cause of the remainder is not known. Counted in this sample were 45,000 to 55,000 clones; about four fifths of them appeared once. Of the sample, 6% to 7.5% is held by the ten largest clones. The sample here was CD4+ or CD8+ T cells sorted from blood, taken in a trial of the OX40 agonist ivuxolimab. The receptors originated from an adult with an advanced solid tumor such as melanoma, head and neck, liver or kidney cancer.

The count of this clone is one. The CDR3 is CSVRDRGDHGYTF. CDR3 nucleotides: TGCAGCGTCCGGGACAGGGGCGACCATGGCTACACCTTC. The rearrangement uses TRBV29-1 and TRBJ1-2; 10 nucleotides align to TRBD1. Germline V gives CDR1 SQVTM, CDR2 ANQGSEA. V lost 6 bases, J lost 6 bases, and 7 bases stayed unmatched. The CDR3 consists of 13 residues.

The J gene is TRBJ2-1, the V gene TRBV28, with TRBD2 matching 10 bases. Trimming cost V 5 bases and J 8 bases; bases outside gene matches: 12. The CDR3 loop spans 16 amino acids. Germline assignment: CDR1 MDHEN and CDR2 SYDVKM. Written as DNA, the CDR3 is TGTGCCAGCAGTCCGAGGACTAGCGGAGGTTTCCATGAGCAGTTCTTC. This sequence encodes CASSPRTSGGFHEQFF.

The chain joins TRBV5-1 to TRBJ2-2; 9 nucleotides match TRBD2. The CDR3 runs 17 residues. With V trimmed by 4 bases and J by 0 bases, 7 bases remained unmatched. Germline lookup yields CDR1 SGHRS and CDR2 YFSETQ. The CDR3 sequence is CASSATSGRPNTGELFF. As DNA, the CDR3 is TGCGCCAGCAGCGCGACTAGCGGAAGACCGAACACCGGGGAGCTGTTTTTT.

For this clone: Other nucleotide sequences from this sample produce the same CDR3. The rearrangement links TRBV28 to TRBJ1-1, with D unclear. Germline-derived CDR1 and CDR2 are MDHEN and SYDVKM. V lost 3 bases and J 4 bases, leaving 3 bases between the germline ends. The CDR3 is 11 amino acids. CDR3 sequence (DNA): TGTGCCAGCAGTTTGAGCACTGAAGCTTTCTTT. Protein product: CASSLSTEAFF.

This chain links TRBV30 with TRBJ1-4; D not resolved. Trimming stripped 1 base from V and 6 bases from J, with 12 bases between. The germline V gene has CDR1 GTSNPN and CDR2 SVGIG (reference sequence). The CDR3 consists of 14 residues. The CDR3 coding sequence is TGTGCCTGGAGTGCGGACTCCGCGTATGAAAAACTGTTTTTT. It codes for CAWSADSAYEKLFF. The full variable domain, with the rest looked up from reference TRBV30 and TRBJ1-4, is SQTIHQWPATLVQPVGSPLSLECTVEGTSNPNLYWYRQAAGRGLQLLFYSVGIGQISSEVPQNLSASRPQDRQFILSSKKLLLSDSGFYLCAWSADSAYEKLFFGSGTQLSVL.

Worth noting for this clone: At one of its ends the junction is not consistent with the germline gene, which may arise from a read error. J is TRBJ2-1 and V is TRBV9; TRBD1 matches at 7 bases. The CDR3 covers 15 residues. CDR1 is SGDLS and CDR2 is YYNGEE in the germline V gene. This chain's CDR3 is CASSYRQGSSNEQFF. CDR3 coding DNA: TGTGCCAGCAGCTATCGACAGGGTTCCTCCAATGAGCAGTTCTTC.

V is TRBV29-1 and J is TRBJ2-5; D is unclear. There are 13 residues in the CDR3. The ends were cut back, 6 bases at V and 1 base at J, with 12 bases in the middle. CDR1 and CDR2 (germline): SQVTM, ANQGSEA. The CDR3 DNA is TGCAGCGTCGGGCTCGGGCCCCAAGAGACCCAGTACTTC. Encoded protein: CSVGLGPQETQYF.

The V and J genes are TRBV4-1 and TRBJ2-7; D is perhaps TRBD1 (5 bases). Trimming cost V 1 base and J 4 bases, with 8 bases left between them. CDR1 is MGHRA, CDR2 YSYEKL, per germline. The CDR3 sequence is 13 residues long. The CDR3 sequence: CASSQVQGYEQYV. DNA of the CDR3: TGCGCCAGCAGCCAAGTCCAGGGTTACGAGCAGTACGTC.

With regard to this clone: Just one base apart from a much larger clone, this may be a read error. V gene TRBV7-8 combines with J gene TRBJ2-2; 7 bases match TRBD2. The V gene end was trimmed by 0 bases and the J gene end by 6 bases; junction bases not matched to a gene: 4. Germline V gene lookup returns CDR1 SGHVS and CDR2 FQNEAQ. The CDR3 runs 15 residues. The CDR3 sequence is CASSLAVGGAGELFF. The DNA for the CDR3 is TGTGCCAGCAGCTTAGCGGTGGGGGGGGCCGGGGAGCTGTTTTTT.

CDR3 in amino acids: CASSDGQGTEAFF. The CDR3 DNA reads as TGCGCCAGCAGTGACGGACAGGGAACTGAAGCTTTCTTT. The gene calls are TRBV5-1 and TRBJ1-1, with 8 nucleotides matching TRBD1. In germline, CDR1 is SGHRS, CDR2 YFSETQ. This CDR3 spans 13 amino acids. Trimming took 5 bases from V and 5 from J; bases not matched to a gene: 5.

The chain couples TRBV7-9 to TRBJ1-1, with D maybe TRBD1 (5 bases). The CDR3 runs 12 residues. Germline CDR1 and CDR2: SEHNR and FQNEAQ (reference sequence). Trimming took 10 bases from V and 2 from J, leaving 11 bases between them. The CDR3 loop reads CATNGGNTEAFF. CDR3 DNA: TGTGCCACTAACGGGGGAAACACTGAAGCTTTCTTT.

The chain recombines TRBV5-1 with TRBJ2-1, with 7 positions matching TRBD1. Germline V CDR1 and CDR2: SGHRS, YFSETQ. V lost 5 bases to trimming and J lost 2 bases; unmatched junction nucleotides: 7. The length of the CDR3 is 15 residues. The CDR3 spells CASSLDRVTYNEQFF. The DNA of the CDR3 is TGCGCCAGCAGTCTTGACAGGGTAACCTACAATGAGCAGTTCTTC.

The chain is built from TRBV6-5 and TRBJ2-2, with D perhaps given as TRBD1 or TRBD2 (5 bases each). The CDR3 length is 15 residues. Trimming left V 7 bases short and J 5 bases short, with 17 bases between. Germline values: CDR1 MNHEY, CDR2 SVGAGI. CDR3 loop: CASTAGAPETGELFF. The CDR3 coding sequence is TGTGCCAGCACCGCCGGGGCCCCGGAGACCGGGGAGCTGTTTTTT.

The J gene is TRBJ2-2, the V gene TRBV6-5; a weak D match, TRBD2 (7 bases). Trimming removed 2 bases from V and 3 bases from J, with 13 bases in between. Per germline, CDR1 MNHEY and CDR2 SVGAGI. This CDR3 comprises 16 residues. DNA of the CDR3: TGTGCCAGCAGTTACGGGGGGGGCGCCGACACCGGGGAGCTGTTTTTT. Its translation: CASSYGGGADTGELFF.

The rearrangement uses TRBV29-1 and TRBJ2-3, with 14 nucleotides matching TRBD2. Germline trimming cut 6 bases from V and 6 bases from J; bases unmatched to any gene: 5. The CDR3 covers 14 residues. CDR1 is SQVTM, CDR2 ANQGSEA, per germline. The CDR3 here is CSVPGLAGVDTQYF. The CDR3 bases are TGCAGCGTCCCGGGACTAGCGGGAGTGGATACGCAGTATTTT.

CDR3 nucleotide sequence: TGTGCCAGCAGTTACTCCCTCACGGGGGCTGAAGCTTTCTTT. Its translation is CASSYSLTGAEAFF. This rearrangement joins TRBV6-5 to TRBJ1-1; maybe TRBD1 (5 bases). Germline V lookup: CDR1 MNHEY, CDR2 SVGAGI. Trimming pared 0 bases from V and 6 bases from J, leaving 11 bases between. The CDR3 consists of 14 residues.

This chain uses TRBV6-5 with TRBJ2-7, with a possible D match to TRBD2 (6 bases). Trimming left V 2 bases short and J 4 bases short, with 15 bases between. The germline V gene encodes CDR1 MNHEY and CDR2 SVGAGI. There are 15 residues in the CDR3. The CDR3 is CASSYVVGGVYEQYF. The CDR3 bases are TGTGCCAGCAGTTACGTAGTGGGAGGAGTATACGAGCAGTACTTC.

This clone is judged medium-sized. The J gene is TRBJ2-7, the V gene TRBV6-5; D remains unclear. Germline CDR1 MNHEY, CDR2 SVGAGI. Trimming shortened V by 2 bases and J by 0 bases, and 8 bases separated the two germline ends. CDR3 length: 14 residues. This CDR3 is CASSYGDSSYEQYF. The CDR3 DNA follows: TGTGCCAGCAGTTACGGGGATAGCTCCTACGAGCAGTACTTC.

The chain is built from TRBV6-5 and TRBJ2-1; 7 bases fit TRBD2. The CDR3 covers 16 residues. The trim removed 8 bases at V and 9 bases at J, leaving 19 bases unmatched. CDR1 is MNHEY and CDR2 is SVGAGI in the germline V gene. The CDR3 DNA reads TGTGCCAGCGGTTCCCAAATCGCGGGAGCATACGGTGAGCAGTTCTTC. It encodes CASGSQIAGAYGEQFF.

The gene calls are TRBV5-6 and TRBJ2-3, with D unresolved. The CDR3 contains 11 residues. CDR1 and CDR2 (germline): SGHDT, YYEEEE. Between the trimmed V and J ends, which lost 7 bases and 8 bases, there was a span of 11 bases. CDR3 loop: CASQSGITQYF. CDR3 bases: TGTGCCAGCCAAAGTGGGATTACGCAGTATTTT.

The CDR3, as DNA: TGTGCCATTAGCGGGGGAAGGACAGATACGCAGTATTTT. This gives the protein CAISGGRTDTQYF. This sequence joins TRBV11-2 and TRBJ2-3, with TRBD2 identical over 9 bases. The CDR3 is 13 amino acids. The ends lost 10 bases at V and 3 bases at J; junction bases unmatched: 5. Germline loops: CDR1 SGHAT, CDR2 FQNNGV.